These 9 T cell receptor beta chains originate from one sample sequenced in a study of T cells and Merkel cell carcinoma outcomes. Some clones are missing from TCRdb's copy, which holds only in-frame ones; the method was immunoSEQ multiplex PCR. The table has about 6,500 clones, 90% seen once. The sequencing input was tumor tissue from Merkel cell carcinoma. The source is a human donor with Merkel cell carcinoma.

J is TRBJ2-2 and V is TRBV19; TRBD1 matches 8 bases. With V trimmed by 5 bases and J by 1 base, 3 bases remained unmatched. Germline V gene sequence: CDR1 LNHDA, CDR2 SQIVND (reference sequence). The CDR3 spans 15 residues. CDR3 in amino acids: CASSPGTGNTGELFF. In DNA, the CDR3 is TGTGCCAGTAGTCCCGGGACAGGGAACACCGGGGAGCTGTTTTTT.

The chain links TRBV18 to TRBJ1-2; D uncertain. V was pared by 5 bases and J by 0 bases, with 4 bases between. Germline CDR1 and CDR2: KGHSH and LQKENI. This CDR3 is built from 12 residues. CDR3 residues: CASSRANYGYTF. CDR3 nucleotide sequence: TGTGCCAGCTCAAGGGCTAACTATGGCTACACCTTC.

This clone is large in the sample. This chain uses TRBV5-6 with TRBJ2-1; weak D call: TRBD2 (7 bases). The V end was cut by 2 bases, the J end by 6 bases, with 12 bases between. This CDR3 comprises 14 residues. The germline V gene has CDR1 SGHDT and CDR2 YYEEEE. The CDR3 reads CASSFYRGANEQFF. CDR3 DNA: TGTGCCAGCAGCTTTTACCGGGGGGCCAATGAGCAGTTCTTC.

CDR3 nucleotide sequence: TGTGCCAGCAGCGCCGGACAGGGGGGTATGTTTGAAAAACTGTTTTTT. Translated: CASSAGQGGMFEKLFF. The V gene is TRBV7-9, the J gene TRBJ1-4, with 10 bases fitting TRBD1. CDR3 length equals 16 residues. Per germline, CDR1 SEHNR and CDR2 FQNEAQ (reference sequence). With V trimmed by 5 bases and J by 7 bases, 10 bases remained unmatched.

This sequence joins TRBV5-5 and TRBJ2-5, with D possibly being TRBD1 (6 bases). The CDR3 spans 16 residues. Trimming removed 4 bases from V and 0 bases from J, with 16 bases in between. The germline gives CDR1 SGHKS, CDR2 YYEKEE (reference sequence). DNA of the CDR3: TGTGCCAGCAGCCCAAGACCGGGACAAGACCAAGAGACCCAGTACTTC. Residues: CASSPRPGQDQETQYF.

The genes are TRBV9 and TRBJ2-3; TRBD1 aligns across 7 bases. Trimming took 4 bases from V and 2 from J; bases not matched to a gene: 7. Per germline, CDR1 SGDLS and CDR2 YYNGEE. The CDR3 length is 15 residues. CDR3 coding DNA: TGTGCCAGCAGCCCCGACAGGGACCTCACAGATACGCAGTATTTT. Protein sequence: CASSPDRDLTDTQYF.

V usage is TRBV9 and J usage is TRBJ2-5; possibly TRBD1 or TRBD2 for D (7 bases each). CDR3 length equals 15 residues. Per germline, CDR1 SGDLS and CDR2 YYNGEE. V gave up 0 bases and J gave up 2 bases, with 11 bases separating them. CDR3 region: CASSVVQGGQETQYF. CDR3 DNA: TGTGCCAGCAGCGTAGTGCAGGGGGGGCAAGAGACCCAGTACTTC.

In this sample, this clone turned up once. The DNA for the CDR3 is TGCGCCAGCAGCTCGGATGGGAGTGACACTGAAGCTTTCTTT. Amino acid sequence: CASSSDGSDTEAFF. The gene calls are TRBV5-1 and TRBJ1-1; D call uncertain. The CDR3 is made up of 14 amino acids. The ends were cut back, 3 bases at V and 3 bases at J, with 12 bases in the middle. The germline V gene encodes CDR1 SGHRS and CDR2 YFSETQ.

The V call is TRBV19, the J call TRBJ1-4, with D unclear. CDR1 is LNHDA, CDR2 SQIVND, per germline (reference sequence). The CDR3 contains 13 residues. V lost 4 bases and J 8 bases, leaving 11 bases between the germline ends. As DNA, the CDR3 is TGTGCCAGTAGTAGCTCGGGGAGAGAAAAACTGTTTTTT. This translates into CASSSSGREKLFF.